This TCR beta chain was profiled in a study of blood T cell repertoires in COVID-19. Study-wide context: The cDNA or gDNA used as material had been derived from T cells, B-cell-depleted T cells, or PBMCs.

The CDR3 is 16 amino acids. V was pared by 3 bases and J by 8 bases, with 13 bases of the junction left unmatched. Germline-derived CDR1 and CDR2 are SGHRS and YFSETQ. A few counts support this clone. The sample holds other DNA sequences that translate to the same CDR3. Per the original methods: Reference gene primer amplification gave nucleated cell count estimates. Method: immunoSEQ multiplex PCR; TCRdb's copy keeps in-frame clones and lacks some. V, J and clone size were drawn from that table, and D and trimming were deduced from the DNA. The sample lists under 250,000 clones, approximately 82% seen once, with about 2% in the top ten.

The clonotype comes from a man younger than 40 who had recovered from COVID-19. The chain combines TRBV5-1 with TRBJ2-1; 8 bases match TRBD2. Sequencing was performed on peripheral blood. Here the CDR3 reads CASSSTAAGGMDEQFF. CDR3 coding DNA: TGCGCCAGCAGCTCAACCGCGGCGGGGGGCATGGATGAGCAGTTCTTC.